The 17 T cell receptor beta chains listed next were all sequenced from one sample in a study of control samples from healthy donors and cancer patients. Produced via immunoSEQ multiplex PCR; TCRdb's table is partial and in-frame only. The data show about 410,000 clones, with 80% to 95% seen just once and more than 6% held by the top ten. Material for sequencing was PBMCs. The receptors were gathered from a man aged 40-50 years with head and neck cancer.

The chain carries TRBV6-2 or TRBV6-3 and TRBJ1-1; tentative D call: TRBD1 (5 bases). The CDR3 contains 13 residues. With 0 bases removed from V and 6 bases from J, the gap between germline ends came to 8 bases. Germline lookup yields CDR1 MNHEY and CDR2 SVGEGT. The CDR3 DNA is TGTGCCAGCAGTTACTCGCAGGGCCCTGAAGCTTTCTTT. This sequence encodes CASSYSQGPEAFF.

This chain links TRBV27 with TRBJ1-5; 7 bases match TRBD1. Trimming removed 3 bases from V and 3 bases from J; junction bases left unmatched: 2. The CDR3 is made up of 14 amino acids. CDR1 and CDR2 (germline): MNHEY, SMNVEV (reference sequence). As DNA, the CDR3 is TGTGCCAGCAGTTTGGACAGGCACAATCAGCCCCAGCATTTT. Protein: CASSLDRHNQPQHF.

The chain links TRBV11-2 to TRBJ1-3, with a tentative D call TRBD1 (6 bases). Germline values: CDR1 SGHAT, CDR2 FQNNGV. The CDR3 covers 16 residues. The V end was cut by 4 bases, the J end by 0 bases, with 13 bases between. CDR3 nucleotides: TGTGCCAGCAGCTCATTGACAGGAGTCTCTGGAAACACCATATATTTT. This sequence encodes CASSSLTGVSGNTIYF. The complete variable domain, with remaining parts taken from reference TRBV11-2 and TRBJ1-3, reads EAGVAQSPRYKIIEKRQSVAFWCNPISGHATLYWYQQILGQGPKLLIQFQNNGVVDDSQLPKDRFSAERLKGVDSTLKIQPAKLEDSAVYLCASSSLTGVSGNTIYFGEGSWLTVV.

The V gene is TRBV28, the J gene TRBJ2-5; 9 bases agree with TRBD1. CDR3 length equals 15 residues. V trimming: 5 bases; J trimming: 6 bases; junction bases outside the gene matches: 10. Germline assignment: CDR1 MDHEN and CDR2 SYDVKM. For the CDR3, the DNA is TGTGCCAGCAGTCCCCCCTGGGACAGGGAAAAGACCCAGTACTTC. Its translation is CASSPPWDREKTQYF. Full variable domain (outside the CDR3, taken from reference TRBV28 and TRBJ2-5): DVKVTQSSRYLVKRTGEKVFLECVQDMDHENMFWYRQDPGLGLRLIYFSYDVKMKEKGDIPEGYSVSREKKERFSLILESASTNQTSMYLCASSPPWDREKTQYFGPGTRLLVL.

The V and J genes are TRBV3-1 (or the pseudogene TRBV3-2) and TRBJ2-7, with D hard to call. CDR1 is LGHDT, CDR2 YNNKEL, per germline (reference sequence). V was clipped by 4 bases and J by 2 bases, with 12 bases between them. CDR3 length: 14 amino acids. CDR3: CASSPYTVPYEQYF. The CDR3, as DNA: TGTGCCAGCAGCCCCTATACTGTACCCTACGAGCAGTACTTC.

This sequence joins TRBV5-6 and TRBJ2-4, with a tentative D call TRBD1 (5 bases). CDR3 length: 16 amino acids. Trimming removed 4 bases from V and 0 bases from J, with 14 bases in between. Germline values: CDR1 SGHDT, CDR2 YYEEEE. CDR3 amino acids: CASSPNRLLAKNIQYF. The CDR3 bases are TGTGCCAGCAGCCCGAACAGGCTACTAGCCAAAAACATTCAGTACTTC.

This sequence joins TRBV5-1 and TRBJ1-5; perhaps TRBD1 as D (5 bases). Germline-derived CDR1 and CDR2 are SGHRS and YFSETQ. The CDR3 has 14 amino acids. V lost 2 bases, J lost 5 bases, and 11 bases lay in between. CDR3 amino acids: CASSLQVGDQPQHF. The CDR3 nucleotides are TGCGCCAGCAGCTTACAGGTGGGGGATCAGCCCCAGCATTTT.

The rearrangement joins TRBV5-1 to TRBJ2-4; D tentatively reads TRBD1 or TRBD2 (5 bases each). Germline CDR1 reads SGHRS; CDR2 reads YFSETQ. The V end was cut by 4 bases, the J end by 6 bases, with 14 bases between. The CDR3 has 14 amino acids. Here the CDR3 reads CASSVSPGTNIQYF. In DNA, the CDR3 is TGCGCCAGCAGCGTAAGTCCCGGGACAAACATTCAGTACTTC.

On this clone: The sample contains more than one DNA sequence encoding this CDR3. The gene calls are TRBV29-1 and TRBJ1-4; no reliable D call. The V and J ends lost 3 bases and 2 bases respectively, with 1 base between them. CDR3 length: 11 amino acids. Germline CDR1 and CDR2: SQVTM and ANQGSEA. Here the CDR3 DNA reads TGCAGCGTTGAGACTAATGAAAAACTGTTTTTT. It translates to CSVETNEKLFF.

This chain connects TRBV29-1 to TRBJ2-3; the D gene is possibly TRBD2 (6 bases). The CDR3 runs 13 residues. The germline V and J ends were trimmed by 3 bases and 2 bases, with 9 bases remaining between them. Germline V CDR1 and CDR2: SQVTM, ANQGSEA. The CDR3 bases are TGCAGCGTTGAGGGCGGGAACACAGATACGCAGTATTTT. It translates to CSVEGGNTDTQYF.

This clone has more than one count but fewer than ten. The rearrangement links TRBV6-2 or TRBV6-3 to TRBJ2-5, with 10 positions matching TRBD1. The junction had 6 bases not matched to a gene; V was cut back by 2 bases and J by 9 bases. Germline V gene lookup returns CDR1 MNHEY and CDR2 SVGEGT. The CDR3 length is 14 residues. CDR3 sequence (DNA): TGTGCCAGCAGTTACGGACAGGGGGGATTGGCCCAGTACTTC. It yields the protein CASSYGQGGLAQYF.

The CDR3 DNA follows: TGTGCCAGCAGTAGGGGACAGGGATATGGCTACACCTTC. Residues: CASSRGQGYGYTF. The J gene is TRBJ1-2, the V gene TRBV28, with 9 bases that match TRBD1. The CDR3 covers 13 residues. V shed 5 bases and J 5 bases; nucleotides not matched to a gene: 3. Germline CDR1 MDHEN, CDR2 SYDVKM.

In regard to this clone: The germline gene is not matched at one end of the junction; a read error may be the cause. The rearrangement joins TRBV7-2 to TRBJ2-7; tentatively, D is TRBD1 (5 bases). The CDR3 length is 14 residues. The germline V gene encodes CDR1 SGHTA and CDR2 FQGNSA. In DNA form, the CDR3 reads TGTGCCAGCACCTTAGGGGTGACGAATACCGGCGAGTACTTC. It is translated as CASTLGVTNTGEYF.

The gene calls are TRBV11-2 and TRBJ1-3; possible D gene TRBD1, 5 bases. Germline CDR1 is SGHAT and CDR2 is FQNNGV. Trimming shortened V by 7 bases and J by 0 bases, and 16 bases separated the two germline ends. The length of the CDR3 is 16 residues. CDR3 residues: CASTFTSRDSGNTIYF. The CDR3 nucleotides are TGTGCCAGCACCTTCACTTCCAGGGACTCTGGAAACACCATATATTTT.

The chain recombines TRBV5-5 with TRBJ1-5, with D tentatively TRBD1 (5 bases). The CDR3 extends over 15 amino acids. The germline V and J ends were trimmed by 3 bases and 7 bases, with 17 bases remaining between them. In germline, CDR1 is SGHKS, CDR2 YYEKEE (reference sequence). DNA of the CDR3: TGTGCCAGCAGCTCAACCAGGGTCGAAGGGCAGCCCCAGCATTTT. It codes for CASSSTRVEGQPQHF.

The rearrangement uses TRBV7-9 and TRBJ2-2; possible D gene TRBD2, 5 bases. CDR3 length: 14 residues. V lost 1 base, J lost 6 bases, and 9 bases lay in between. Germline CDR1 and CDR2: SEHNR and FQNEAQ (reference sequence). In nucleotides, the CDR3 is TGTGCCAGCAGCTTAGGAGGGCTCGCCGGGGAGCTGTTTTTT. Translation: CASSLGGLAGELFF.

The rearrangement uses TRBV27 and TRBJ2-7, with unresolved D. This CDR3 spans 11 amino acids. CDR1 MNHEY and CDR2 SMNVEV come from the germline V gene (reference sequence). Trimming removed 6 bases from V and 7 bases from J, with 10 bases in between. The CDR3 here is CASSTYGEQYF. The DNA for the CDR3 is TGTGCCAGCAGCACCTATGGGGAGCAGTACTTC.